The 28 T cell receptor beta chains presented below share a single source sample, sequenced in a study of T cells in women clearing cervical HPV infection. Method: immunoSEQ multiplex PCR; TCRdb's copy keeps in-frame clones and lacks some. The record lists about 20,000 clones, of which the ten most abundant hold 2.5% to 3.5%. Sequenced: blood buffy coat. The receptors were sampled from a woman aged 18 to 75 with a cervical HPV16 infection that either progressed to CIN3+ or cleared (not recorded which).

With respect to this clone: The read ends 3 residues shy of where the CDR3 ends; the end is completed using the germline J gene. The rearrangement uses TRBV29-1 and TRBJ1-2; D is possibly TRBD1 (6 bases). V was clipped by 7 bases and J by 3 bases, with 12 bases between them. The CDR3 loop spans 12 amino acids. CDR1 and CDR2 (germline): SQVTM, ANQGSEA. The sequenced part of the CDR3 DNA is TGCAGCGCTGGGGACACACACTATGGC. Amino acid sequence: CSAGDTHYG. In full, the CDR3 is CSAGDTHYGYTF.

Remarks on this clone: The read halts 3 residues ahead of the CDR3 end, with the missing end drawn from the germline J gene. The V gene is TRBV20-1, the J gene TRBJ1-2; 7 bases map to TRBD1. This CDR3 region has 12 residues. Germline V lookup: CDR1 DFQATT, CDR2 SNEGSKA (reference sequence). Partial CDR3 DNA: TGCAGTGCTAGTGACAGGGCGGGGGGC. It codes for CSASDRAGG. The whole CDR3 is CSASDRAGGYTF.

Note on this clone: Compared with germline, one end of the junction differs, possibly owing to a read error. The CDR3 end is not reached by the read, which stops 3 residues before it; the germline J gene fills it in. V is TRBV4-2 and J is TRBJ1-2; 8 bases align to TRBD1. The germline gives CDR1 LGHNA, CDR2 YNFKEQ. The CDR3 length is 15 residues. The CDR3: CASSQPGQENYGYTF. The DNA read from the CDR3 is TGCGCCAGCAGCCAACCGGGACAGGAAAACTATGGC.

Details on this clone: With the read ending 3 residues before the CDR3 end, the germline J gene is used to fill in that end. The V gene is TRBV20-1, the J gene TRBJ2-1, with D tentatively TRBD1 (6 bases). Trimming removed 0 bases from V and 0 bases from J, with 15 bases in between. From germline, CDR1 is DFQATT and CDR2 SNEGSKA (reference sequence). The CDR3 consists of 17 residues. CDR3 sequence reads: CSAREDGQTSSYNEQFF. The DNA read from the CDR3 is TGCAGTGCTAGAGAAGATGGACAGACCAGCTCCTACAATGAG.

Remarks on this clone: With the read ending 3 residues before the CDR3 end, the germline J gene is used to fill in that end. The chain carries TRBV20-1 and TRBJ2-1; 12 positions agree with TRBD2. Losses at the gene ends were 5 bases for V and 7 bases for J; bases not matched to a gene: 9. CDR1 and CDR2 (germline): DFQATT, SNEGSKA (reference sequence). CDR3 length: 15 residues. CDR3 DNA (partial): TGCAGTGCTCTAGCGGGGGGGCCGGGAGGGAATGAG. Its translation is CSALAGGPGGNE. The full CDR3 reads CSALAGGPGGNEQFF.

In regard to this clone: The CDR3 is cut off 3 residues early in the read; its end comes from the germline J gene. J is TRBJ1-2 and V is TRBV2; 12 bases are a match to TRBD1. The CDR3 contains 16 residues. Germline CDR1 SNHLY, CDR2 FYNNEI. V lost 6 bases and J lost 2; bases outside the gene matches: 7. The CDR3 bases that were read are TGTGCCAGCAGGGGACAGGGGGCGCCGGGGAACTATGGC. Protein product: CASRGQGAPGNYG. The full CDR3 protein reads CASRGQGAPGNYGYTF.

The sequenced part of the CDR3 DNA is TGCAGTGCTAATAAACAGGGAGTACTCTCTGGGGCCAACGTC. This codes for CSANKQGVLSGANV. The whole CDR3 sequence is CSANKQGVLSGANVLTF. The chain employs TRBV20-1 and TRBJ2-6; D may be TRBD1 (6 bases). The read comes to an end 3 residues before the CDR3 does, leaving the germline J gene to fill in the end. CDR3 length: 17 residues. The V and J ends lost 4 bases and 0 bases respectively, with 16 bases between them. CDR1 is DFQATT, CDR2 SNEGSKA, per germline (reference sequence).

Notes on this clone: The read is 3 residues too short to cover the CDR3 end, so that end is filled in from the germline J gene. The chain uses TRBV4-2 and TRBJ1-2; weak D call: TRBD1 (5 bases). The V gene's germline CDR1 is LGHNA and CDR2 YNFKEQ. This CDR3 region has 17 residues. Trimming removed 4 bases at V and 0 bases at J, with 18 bases between. The part of the CDR3 DNA that was read is TGTGCCAGCAGCCCTACGACCCAGGGTCCAGCTAACTATGGC. Residues: CASSPTTQGPANYG. The CDR3 reads in full as CASSPTTQGPANYGYTF.

In regard to this clone: The CDR3 end lies 3 residues beyond the end of the read and is filled in from the germline J gene. This sequence joins TRBV6-2 or TRBV6-3 and TRBJ2-7; no definite D call. The CDR3 consists of 13 residues. Germline CDR1 MNHEY, CDR2 SVGEGT. The germline V and J ends were trimmed by 0 bases and 0 bases, with 3 bases remaining between them. The CDR3 DNA, read in part, is TGTGCCAGCAGTTACTCCCTCTCCTACGAG. Protein sequence: CASSYSLSYE. The CDR3, in full, reads CASSYSLSYEQYF.

On this clone itself: The missing CDR3 end, 3 residues past where the read stops, is filled in from the germline J gene. The rearrangement joins TRBV3-1 (or the pseudogene TRBV3-2) to TRBJ2-5, with D perhaps TRBD2 (5 bases). V was pared by 1 base and J by 2 bases, with 11 bases between. Looked up from germline, CDR1 is LGHDT and CDR2 is YNNKEL (reference sequence). The CDR3 is 15 amino acids. The DNA read from the CDR3 is TGTGCCAGCAGCCAAGTCAGCGGAATACAAGAGACC. The encoded protein is CASSQVSGIQET. The complete CDR3 protein is CASSQVSGIQETQYF.

Concerning this clone itself: The read gets to within 3 residues of the CDR3 end, and the germline J gene fills in the rest. Different DNA sequences within this sample yield the same CDR3. This sequence joins TRBV20-1 and TRBJ2-3; weak D call: TRBD2 (6 bases). Germline loops: CDR1 DFQATT, CDR2 SNEGSKA (reference sequence). This CDR3 spans 15 amino acids. With 0 bases removed from V and 0 bases from J, the gap between germline ends came to 10 bases. The sequenced CDR3 bases are TGCAGTGCTAGAGATGCGGGGACTAGCACAGATACG. The encoded protein is CSARDAGTSTDT. The entire CDR3 protein reads CSARDAGTSTDTQYF.

As concerns this clone: From the germline J gene comes the end of the CDR3, since the read stops 3 residues before it. This rearrangement joins TRBV15 to TRBJ2-5; a weak D match, TRBD1 (5 bases). Germline V gene lookup returns CDR1 LNHNV and CDR2 YYDKDF (reference sequence). Trimming removed 0 bases from V and 1 base from J, with 18 bases in between. CDR3 length equals 18 residues. CDR3 DNA, as far as it was read: TGTGCCACCAGCAGAGATCCGCTTTCCCAGGGTTCCCAAGAGACC. As protein: CATSRDPLSQGSQET. The complete CDR3 reads CATSRDPLSQGSQETQYF.

Of note for this clone: The CDR3 goes on 3 residues after the read ends, and that part is filled in from the germline J gene. The chain recombines TRBV7-8 with TRBJ2-7; 10 nucleotides agree with TRBD1. V gave up 1 base and J gave up 6 bases; unmatched junction bases: 6. The CDR3 runs to 15 residues. Germline V CDR1 and CDR2: SGHVS, FQNEAQ. The CDR3 DNA, read in part, is TGTGCCAGCAGCTTAGGTGGGACAGGGGCTCGCGAG. It translates to CASSLGGTGARE. In full, the CDR3 reads CASSLGGTGAREQYF.

In regard to this clone: The read terminates 3 residues before the CDR3 end, so the remaining end is supplied by the germline J gene. The genes are TRBV12-3 or TRBV12-4 and TRBJ2-3, with TRBD2 as a possible D gene (6 bases). Trimming took off 5 bases at V and 2 bases at J, with 14 bases between the two ends. The CDR3 is 15 amino acids. This CDR3 is CASSRRRGNTDTQYF. The DNA read from the CDR3 is TGTGCCAGCAGTCGAAGACGGGGGAACACAGATACG.

As regards this clone: The missing CDR3 end, 3 residues past where the read stops, is filled in from the germline J gene. The V call is TRBV2, the J call TRBJ2-2; D perhaps matches TRBD1 (6 bases). Germline lookup yields CDR1 SNHLY and CDR2 FYNNEI. This CDR3 has 15 amino acids. Between the trimmed V and J ends, which lost 9 bases and 0 bases, there was a span of 14 bases. The chain's CDR3 is CASHYGTPNTGELFF. The CDR3 DNA, read in part, is TGTGCCAGTCACTACGGGACACCGAACACCGGGGAG.

A word on this clone: The CDR3 end falls 3 residues outside the read, so it is completed with the germline J gene. The chain recombines TRBV2 with TRBJ1-1, with TRBD1 as a possible D gene (6 bases). This CDR3 contains 14 residues. Germline V gene lookup returns CDR1 SNHLY and CDR2 FYNNEI. Trimming shortened V by 8 bases and J by 1 base, and 14 bases separated the two germline ends. The sequenced CDR3 bases are TGTGCCAGCCTAGATGGGACAAGGAACACTGAA. The encoded protein is CASLDGTRNTE. The CDR3 reads in full as CASLDGTRNTEAFF.

In the case of this clone: Read sequence stops 3 residues before the CDR3 end, and the germline J gene provides the missing end. The chain has TRBV5-4 and TRBJ2-1, with TRBD1 matching 7 bases. Trimming cost V 0 bases and J 6 bases; bases outside gene matches: 0. The CDR3 loop spans 13 amino acids. CDR1 and CDR2 (germline): SGHNT, YYREEE (reference sequence). The CDR3: CASSLGQGNEQFF. Incomplete CDR3 DNA: TGTGCCAGCAGCTTGGGACAGGGCAATGAG.

On this clone: The sequenced fragment ends 3 residues before the CDR3 boundary, so the rest is inferred from the germline J gene. The chain joins TRBV2 to TRBJ2-2, with D tentatively TRBD1 (6 bases). This CDR3 has 15 amino acids. Germline CDR1 is SNHLY and CDR2 is FYNNEI. Between the trimmed V and J ends, which lost 3 bases and 3 bases, there was a span of 11 bases. This CDR3 is CASSEHRADTGELFF. The CDR3 DNA, read in part, is TGTGCCAGCAGTGAGCACAGGGCGGACACCGGGGAG. The whole variable domain, remainder taken from reference TRBV2 and TRBJ2-2, is EPEVTQTPSHQVTQMGQEVILRCVPISNHLYFYWYRQILGQKVEFLVSFYNNEISEKSEIFDDQFSVERPDGSNFTLKIRSTKLEDSAMYFCASSEHRADTGELFFGEGSRLTVL.

Turning to this clone: The DNA ends 3 residues before the CDR3 does, and the rest of the CDR3 is filled in from the germline J gene. This sequence joins TRBV18 and TRBJ1-1; 7 nucleotides align to TRBD1. CDR3 size: 15 residues. Germline V gene lookup returns CDR1 KGHSH and CDR2 LQKENI. V shed 3 bases, J shed 3 bases, and the junction held 7 bases outside the gene matches. The CDR3 spells CASSPPTGMDTEAFF. CDR3 bases read: TGTGCCAGCTCACCTCCGACAGGGATGGACACTGAA. Looking up the rest from reference TRBV18 and TRBJ1-1 gives the full variable domain: NAGVMQNPRHLVRRRGQEARLRCSPMKGHSHVYWYRQLPEEGLKFMVYLQKENIIDESGMPKERFSAEFPKEGPSILRIQQVVRGDSAAYFCASSPPTGMDTEAFFGQGTRLTVV.

Concerning this clone itself: The DNA ends 3 residues before the CDR3 does, and the rest of the CDR3 is filled in from the germline J gene. The gene calls are TRBV6-2 or TRBV6-3 and TRBJ2-3; tentative D call: TRBD2 (5 bases). CDR3 length: 15 residues. Trimming cost V 6 bases and J 2 bases, with 15 bases left between them. Per the germline V gene, CDR1 is MNHEY and CDR2 is SVGEGT. CDR3 DNA, as far as it was read: TGTGCCAGCAGGCCCCTAGCAGTCCACACAGATACG. Residues: CASRPLAVHTDT. The full CDR3 protein reads CASRPLAVHTDTQYF.

In regard to this clone: The junction shows a germline mismatch at one end, possibly a read error. Read sequence stops 3 residues before the CDR3 end, and the germline J gene provides the missing end. V gene TRBV4-2 combines with J gene TRBJ2-3; a possible D gene is TRBD1 (6 bases). Looked up from germline, CDR1 is LGHNA and CDR2 is YNFKEQ. The CDR3 is 14 residues long. The CDR3 DNA, read in part, is TGCGCCAGCAGCCCATCACAGGGCGCAGATACG. This sequence encodes CASSPSQGADT. The whole CDR3 protein is CASSPSQGADTQYF.

On this clone: The sequenced fragment ends 3 residues before the CDR3 boundary, so the rest is inferred from the germline J gene. The rearrangement joins TRBV12-3 or TRBV12-4 to TRBJ1-1, with TRBD1 as a possible D gene (6 bases). CDR3 length: 15 amino acids. With 5 bases removed from V and 1 base from J, the gap between germline ends came to 14 bases. The part of the CDR3 DNA that was read is TGTGCCAGCAGTAAGACGCCGGGACAGAACACTGAA. Translated, it gives CASSKTPGQNTE. The full CDR3 protein is CASSKTPGQNTEAFF.

Note on this clone: The read terminates 3 residues ahead of where the CDR3 ends, so the germline J gene completes it. This chain joins TRBV5-1 and TRBJ2-3; TRBD2 might be the D (6 bases). This CDR3 is built from 14 residues. Trimming cost V 5 bases and J 1 base, with 11 bases left between them. In germline, CDR1 is SGHRS, CDR2 YFSETQ. CDR3 in amino acids: CASRGTLGTDTQYF. The part of the CDR3 DNA that was read is TGCGCCAGCAGAGGGACTCTTGGCACAGATACG.

By frequency, this clone is medium-sized (0.01 to 0.1%). The CDR3 reads CASSPSRTSDTQYF. Partial CDR3 DNA: TGTGCCAGCTCACCGTCGAGAACTTCAGATACG. The rearrangement joins TRBV18 to TRBJ2-3; no firm D call. With the read ending 3 residues before the CDR3 end, the germline J gene is used to fill in that end. The germline V gene encodes CDR1 KGHSH and CDR2 LQKENI. Deletions cut 3 bases from V and 4 bases from J, with 11 bases between. The CDR3 has 14 residues. Variable domain in full (rest from reference TRBV18 and TRBJ2-3): NAGVMQNPRHLVRRRGQEARLRCSPMKGHSHVYWYRQLPEEGLKFMVYLQKENIIDESGMPKERFSAEFPKEGPSILRIQQVVRGDSAAYFCASSPSRTSDTQYFGPGTRLTVL.

To note about this clone: The CDR3 extends 3 residues past the end of the read, so its final part is completed from the germline J gene. The V gene is TRBV12-3 or TRBV12-4, the J gene TRBJ2-1; possibly TRBD1 or TRBD2 for D (5 bases each). This CDR3 contains 16 residues. The V end was cut by 5 bases, the J end by 5 bases, with 19 bases between. CDR3 protein: CASSPEWGGGNNEQFF. CDR3 bases read: TGTGCCAGCAGTCCCGAGTGGGGCGGAGGAAACAATGAG.

Concerning this clone: With the read ending 3 residues before the CDR3 end, the germline J gene is used to fill in that end. The chain links TRBV7-3 to TRBJ2-5, with 8 bases fitting TRBD2. This CDR3 spans 16 amino acids. Germline-derived CDR1 and CDR2 are SGHTA and FQGTGA. Germline trimming cut 5 bases from V and 2 bases from J; bases unmatched to any gene: 10. The part of the CDR3 DNA that was read is TGTGCCAGCAGCCTCGGGACTAGGGTCCCGCAAGAGACC. Its translation is CASSLGTRVPQET. The entire CDR3 protein is CASSLGTRVPQETQYF.

Comment on this clone: The read ends 3 residues before the CDR3 terminus; that terminus is restored from the germline J gene. The chain links TRBV30 to TRBJ1-5; 8 bases are a match to TRBD1. This CDR3 is 15 amino acids long. The V segment lost 2 bases and the J segment 0 bases; nucleotides outside the gene matches: 3. Germline V gives CDR1 GTSNPN, CDR2 SVGIG (reference sequence). The DNA read from the CDR3 is TGTGCCTGGAGTTGGACAGGGTATAGCAATCAGCCC. The encoded protein is CAWSWTGYSNQP. The whole CDR3 protein reads CAWSWTGYSNQPQHF.

With regard to this clone: The read terminates 3 residues before the CDR3 end, so the remaining end is supplied by the germline J gene. The V gene is TRBV5-5, the J gene TRBJ1-6, with D possibly being TRBD1 (5 bases). With 2 bases removed from V and 7 bases from J, the gap between germline ends came to 13 bases. The CDR3 is 15 residues long. Germline CDR1 and CDR2: SGHKS and YYEKEE (reference sequence). Partial CDR3 DNA: TGTGCCAGCAGCTTAGGGGAATGGGAGAATTCACCC. Residues: CASSLGEWENSP. The whole CDR3 protein is CASSLGEWENSPLHF.